What follows is one T cell receptor beta chain and its context. Its target is not known. The data were obtained in a study of cytomegalovirus exposure and HLA in healthy donors. PCR involved 60 Vbeta and 13 Jbeta primers. Generated by immunoSEQ multiplex PCR, the TCRdb table keeps only in-frame clones and is missing some. Of fewer than 200,000 clones listed, around 80% are singletons. The study's findings and limits: The authors enumerated 150 to 200 TCR beta chains as linked to cytomegalovirus. Later analysis showed TCR association rates varying by HLA locus, highest for DRB1 and lowest for HLA-C. High specificity and sensitivity for cytomegalovirus status were reported for the classifier. Common viral pathogens seemed to be connected with several of the most significant clusters, according to a later analysis.

The CDR3 runs 12 residues. CDR1 SGHDN and CDR2 FVKESK come from the germline V gene. The V end lost 4 bases, the J end lost 13 bases, and 15 bases lay between the germline ends. The J gene is TRBJ2-3, the V gene TRBV14; D is possibly TRBD2 (6 bases). The sequencing input was PBMCs. The sequence came from a woman younger than 30 in good health and CMV-seronegative. This CDR3 reads CASSPGASVKYF. The CDR3 coding sequence is TGTGCCAGCAGCCCCGGGGCTAGCGTGAAGTATTTT.